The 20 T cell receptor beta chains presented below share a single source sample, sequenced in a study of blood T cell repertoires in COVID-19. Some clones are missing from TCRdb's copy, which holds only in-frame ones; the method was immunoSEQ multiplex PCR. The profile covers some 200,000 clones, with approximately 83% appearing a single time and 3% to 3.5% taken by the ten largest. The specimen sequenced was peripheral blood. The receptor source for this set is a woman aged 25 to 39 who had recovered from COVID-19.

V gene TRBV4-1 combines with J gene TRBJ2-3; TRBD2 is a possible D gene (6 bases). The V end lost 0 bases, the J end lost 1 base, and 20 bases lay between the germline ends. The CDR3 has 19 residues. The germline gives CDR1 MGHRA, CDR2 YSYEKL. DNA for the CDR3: TGCGCCAGCAGCCAAGATCGTGGGGGGACTTTCCGACGCACAGATACGCAGTATTTT. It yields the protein CASSQDRGGTFRRTDTQYF.

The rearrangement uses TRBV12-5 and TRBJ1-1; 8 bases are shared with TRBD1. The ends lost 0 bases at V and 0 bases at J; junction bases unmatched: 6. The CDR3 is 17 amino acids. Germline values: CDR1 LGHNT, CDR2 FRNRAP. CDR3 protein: CASGLVARQGMNTEAFF. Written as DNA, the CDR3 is TGTGCTAGTGGTTTGGTAGCGCGACAGGGGATGAACACTGAAGCTTTCTTT.

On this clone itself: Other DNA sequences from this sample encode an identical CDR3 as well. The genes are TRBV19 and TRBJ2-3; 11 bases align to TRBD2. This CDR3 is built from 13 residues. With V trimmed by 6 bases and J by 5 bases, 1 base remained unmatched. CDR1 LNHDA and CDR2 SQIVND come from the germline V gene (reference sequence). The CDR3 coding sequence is TGTGCCAGTAGAGGACTAGCGGGAGATACGCAGTATTTT. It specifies CASRGLAGDTQYF.

CDR3 region: CASSPLSLALYNEQFF. The DNA for the CDR3 is TGTGCCAGTAGTCCTCTATCACTAGCTTTGTACAATGAGCAGTTCTTC. This chain connects TRBV19 to TRBJ2-1; possible D gene TRBD2, 6 bases. Germline-derived CDR1 and CDR2 are LNHDA and SQIVND (reference sequence). The CDR3 runs to 16 residues. Trimming removed 5 bases at V and 4 bases at J, with 18 bases between.

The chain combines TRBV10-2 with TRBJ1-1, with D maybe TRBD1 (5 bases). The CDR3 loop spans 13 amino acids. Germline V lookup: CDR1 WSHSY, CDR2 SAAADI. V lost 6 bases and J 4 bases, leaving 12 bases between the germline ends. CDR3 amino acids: CASRVGGATEAFF. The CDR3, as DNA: TGCGCCAGCAGGGTGGGAGGGGCCACTGAAGCTTTCTTT.

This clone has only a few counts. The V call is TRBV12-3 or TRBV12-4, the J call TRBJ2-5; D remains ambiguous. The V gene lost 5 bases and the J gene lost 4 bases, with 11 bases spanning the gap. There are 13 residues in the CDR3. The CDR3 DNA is TGTGCCAGCAGTCTGTCGACGGGAGAGACCCAGTACTTC. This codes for CASSLSTGETQYF.

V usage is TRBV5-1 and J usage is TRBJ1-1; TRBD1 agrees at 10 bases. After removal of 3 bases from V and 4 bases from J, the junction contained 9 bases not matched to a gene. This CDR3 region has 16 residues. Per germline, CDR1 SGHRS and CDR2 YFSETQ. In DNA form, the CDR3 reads TGCGCCAGCAGCTATCAGACAGGGGGCGGTCGCACTGAAGCTTTCTTT. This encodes CASSYQTGGGRTEAFF.

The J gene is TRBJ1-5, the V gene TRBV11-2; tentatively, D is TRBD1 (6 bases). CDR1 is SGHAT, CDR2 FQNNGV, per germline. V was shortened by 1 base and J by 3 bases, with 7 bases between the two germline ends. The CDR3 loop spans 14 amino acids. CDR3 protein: CASSLAGDNQPQHF. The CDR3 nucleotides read TGTGCCAGCAGCTTAGCAGGGGACAATCAGCCCCAGCATTTT. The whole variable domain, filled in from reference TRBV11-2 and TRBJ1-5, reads EAGVAQSPRYKIIEKRQSVAFWCNPISGHATLYWYQQILGQGPKLLIQFQNNGVVDDSQLPKDRFSAERLKGVDSTLKIQPAKLEDSAVYLCASSLAGDNQPQHFGDGTRLSIL.

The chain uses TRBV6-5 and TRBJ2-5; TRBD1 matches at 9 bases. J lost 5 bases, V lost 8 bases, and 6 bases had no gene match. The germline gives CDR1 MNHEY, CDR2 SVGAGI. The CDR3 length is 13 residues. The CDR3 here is CASVQGARETQYF. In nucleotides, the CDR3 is TGTGCCAGCGTACAGGGGGCCCGGGAGACCCAGTACTTC.

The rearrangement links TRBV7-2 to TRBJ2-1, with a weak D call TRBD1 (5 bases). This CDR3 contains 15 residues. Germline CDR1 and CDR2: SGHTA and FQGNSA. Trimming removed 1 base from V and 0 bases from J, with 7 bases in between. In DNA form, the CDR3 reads TGTGCCAGCAGCTTAGATAGGGGCTCCTACAATGAGCAGTTCTTC. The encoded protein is CASSLDRGSYNEQFF. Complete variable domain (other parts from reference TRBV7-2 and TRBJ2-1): GAGVSQSPSNKVTEKGKDVELRCDPISGHTALYWYRQSLGQGLEFLIYFQGNSAPDKSGLPSDRFSAERTGGSVSTLTIQRTQQEDSAVYLCASSLDRGSYNEQFFGPGTRLTVL.

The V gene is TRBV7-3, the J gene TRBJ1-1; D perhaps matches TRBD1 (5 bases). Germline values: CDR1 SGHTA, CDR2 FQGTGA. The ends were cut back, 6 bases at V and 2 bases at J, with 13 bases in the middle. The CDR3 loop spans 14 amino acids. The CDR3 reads CASSPTGVNTEAFF. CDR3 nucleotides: TGTGCCAGCAGTCCCACGGGGGTAAACACTGAAGCTTTCTTT.

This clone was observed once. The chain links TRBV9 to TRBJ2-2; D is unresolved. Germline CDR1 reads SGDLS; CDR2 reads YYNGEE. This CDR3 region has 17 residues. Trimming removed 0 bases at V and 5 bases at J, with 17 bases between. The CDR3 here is CASSVASMALGTGELFF. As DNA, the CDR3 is TGTGCCAGCAGCGTAGCTTCCATGGCTCTTGGTACCGGGGAGCTGTTTTTT.

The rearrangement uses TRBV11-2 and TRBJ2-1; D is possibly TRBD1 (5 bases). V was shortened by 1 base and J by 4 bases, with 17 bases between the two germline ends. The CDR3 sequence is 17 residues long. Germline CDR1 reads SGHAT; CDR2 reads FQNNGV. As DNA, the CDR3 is TGTGCCAGCAGCTTAGTATACAGGCCCCTCGAATACAATGAGCAGTTCTTC. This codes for CASSLVYRPLEYNEQFF.

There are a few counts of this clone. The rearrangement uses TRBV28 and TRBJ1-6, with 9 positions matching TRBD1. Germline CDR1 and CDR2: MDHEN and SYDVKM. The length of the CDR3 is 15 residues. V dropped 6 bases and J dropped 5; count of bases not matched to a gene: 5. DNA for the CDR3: TGTGCCAGCAGGTTCCGGGACAGGGATAATTCACCCCTCCACTTT. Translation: CASRFRDRDNSPLHF.

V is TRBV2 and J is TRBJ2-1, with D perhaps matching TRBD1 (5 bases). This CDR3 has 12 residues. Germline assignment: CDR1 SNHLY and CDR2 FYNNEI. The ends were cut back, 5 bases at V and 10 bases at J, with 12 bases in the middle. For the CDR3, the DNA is TGTGCCAGCAGTAAACCGACAGTCGAGCAGTTCTTC. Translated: CASSKPTVEQFF.

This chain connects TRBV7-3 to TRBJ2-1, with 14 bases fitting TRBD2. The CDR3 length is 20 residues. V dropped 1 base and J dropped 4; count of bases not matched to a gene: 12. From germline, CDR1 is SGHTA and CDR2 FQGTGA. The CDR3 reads CASSLSPGLAGAQTYNEQFF. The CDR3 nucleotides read TGTGCCAGCAGCTTAAGCCCGGGACTAGCGGGAGCTCAAACTTACAATGAGCAGTTCTTC.

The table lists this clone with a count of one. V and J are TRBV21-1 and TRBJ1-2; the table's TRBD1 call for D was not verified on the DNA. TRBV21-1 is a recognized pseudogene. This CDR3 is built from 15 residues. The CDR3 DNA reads TGTGCCAGCAGCAAAGGGACAAGCCCCTTCTATGGCTACACCTTC. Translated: CASSKGTSPFYGYTF.

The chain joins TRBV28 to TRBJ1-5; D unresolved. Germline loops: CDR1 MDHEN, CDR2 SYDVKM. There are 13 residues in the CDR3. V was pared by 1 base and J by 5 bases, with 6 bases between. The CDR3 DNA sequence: TGTGCCAGCAGTTTATATAGTCATCAGCCCCAGCATTTT. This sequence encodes CASSLYSHQPQHF.

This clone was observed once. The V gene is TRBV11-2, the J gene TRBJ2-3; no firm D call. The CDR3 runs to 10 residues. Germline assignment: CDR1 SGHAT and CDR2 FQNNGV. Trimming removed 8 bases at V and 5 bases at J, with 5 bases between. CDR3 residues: CASVGDTQYF. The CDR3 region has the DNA TGTGCCAGCGTCGGAGATACGCAGTATTTT.

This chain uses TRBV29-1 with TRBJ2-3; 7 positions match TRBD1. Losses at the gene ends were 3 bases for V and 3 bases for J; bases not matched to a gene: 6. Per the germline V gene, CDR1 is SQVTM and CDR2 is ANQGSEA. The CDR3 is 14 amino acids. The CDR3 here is CSVDVPTGTDTQYF. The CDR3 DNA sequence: TGCAGCGTTGATGTGCCGACAGGGACAGATACGCAGTATTTT.